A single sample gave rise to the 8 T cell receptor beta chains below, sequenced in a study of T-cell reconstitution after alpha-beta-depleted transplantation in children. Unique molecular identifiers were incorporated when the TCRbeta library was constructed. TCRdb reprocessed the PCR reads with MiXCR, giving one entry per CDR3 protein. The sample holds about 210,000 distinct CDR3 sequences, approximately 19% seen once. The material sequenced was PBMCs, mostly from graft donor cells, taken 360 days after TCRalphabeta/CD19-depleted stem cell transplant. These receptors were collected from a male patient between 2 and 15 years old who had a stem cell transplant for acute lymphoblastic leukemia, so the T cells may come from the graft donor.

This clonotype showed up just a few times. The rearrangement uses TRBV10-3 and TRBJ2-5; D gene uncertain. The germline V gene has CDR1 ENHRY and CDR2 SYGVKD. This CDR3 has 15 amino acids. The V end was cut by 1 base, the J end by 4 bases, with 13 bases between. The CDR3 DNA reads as TGTGCCATCAGTGAGTTAACGACCGCACCAGAGACCCAGTACTTC. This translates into CAISELTTAPETQYF.

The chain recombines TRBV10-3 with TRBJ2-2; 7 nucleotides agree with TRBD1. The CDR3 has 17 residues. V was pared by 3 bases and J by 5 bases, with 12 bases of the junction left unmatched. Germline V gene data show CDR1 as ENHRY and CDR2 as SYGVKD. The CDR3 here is CAISDLVQGMRTGELFF. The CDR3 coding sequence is TGTGCCATCAGTGACTTAGTACAGGGGATGAGGACCGGGGAGCTGTTTTTT.

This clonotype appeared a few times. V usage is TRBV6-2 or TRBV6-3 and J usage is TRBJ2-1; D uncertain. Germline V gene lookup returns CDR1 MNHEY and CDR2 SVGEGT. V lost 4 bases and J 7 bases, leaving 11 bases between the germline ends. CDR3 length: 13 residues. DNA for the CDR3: TGTGCCAGCAGTTGGGTGAGCCGAAATGAGCAGTTCTTC. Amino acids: CASSWVSRNEQFF.

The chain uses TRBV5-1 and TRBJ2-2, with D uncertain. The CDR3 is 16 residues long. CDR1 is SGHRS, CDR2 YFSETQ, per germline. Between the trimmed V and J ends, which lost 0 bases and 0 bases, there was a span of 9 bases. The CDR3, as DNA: TGCGCCAGCAGCTTGGACCCACAGTCGAACACCGGGGAGCTGTTTTTT. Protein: CASSLDPQSNTGELFF. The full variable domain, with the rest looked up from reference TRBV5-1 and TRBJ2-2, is KAGVTQTPRYLIKTRGQQVTLSCSPISGHRSVSWYQQTPGQGLQFLFEYFSETQRNKGNFPGRFSGRQFSNSRSEMNVSTLELGDSALYLCASSLDPQSNTGELFFGEGSRLTVL.

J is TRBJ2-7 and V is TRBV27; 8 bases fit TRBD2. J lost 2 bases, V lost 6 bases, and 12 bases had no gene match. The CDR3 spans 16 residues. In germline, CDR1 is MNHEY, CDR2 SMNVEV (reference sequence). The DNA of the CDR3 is TGTGCCAGCAGCCTGGCCGGGACTAGTCAACCCTACGAGCAGTACTTC. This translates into CASSLAGTSQPYEQYF.

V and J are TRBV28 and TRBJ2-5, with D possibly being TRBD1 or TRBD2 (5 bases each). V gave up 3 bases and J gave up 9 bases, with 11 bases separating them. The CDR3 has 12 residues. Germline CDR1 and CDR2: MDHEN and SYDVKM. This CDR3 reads CASSFGTTAQYF. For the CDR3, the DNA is TGTGCCAGCAGTTTTGGGACGACCGCCCAGTACTTC.

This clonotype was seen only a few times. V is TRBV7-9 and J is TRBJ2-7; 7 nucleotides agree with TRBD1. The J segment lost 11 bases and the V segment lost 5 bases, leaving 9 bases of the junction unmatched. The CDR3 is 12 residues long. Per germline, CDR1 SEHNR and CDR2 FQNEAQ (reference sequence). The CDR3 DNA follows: TGTGCCAGCAGCCCGACAGGGTATTTGGAGTACTTC. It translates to CASSPTGYLEYF.

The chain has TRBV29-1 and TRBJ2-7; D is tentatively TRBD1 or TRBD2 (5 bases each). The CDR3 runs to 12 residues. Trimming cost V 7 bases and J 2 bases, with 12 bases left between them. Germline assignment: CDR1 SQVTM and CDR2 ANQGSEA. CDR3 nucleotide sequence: TGCAGCGGATGGGACGGGACCTACGAGCAGTACTTC. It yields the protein CSGWDGTYEQYF.